This TCR beta chain comes out of a study of OX40 agonist ivuxolimab in advanced cancers. Measured with immunoSEQ multiplex PCR; TCRdb has only the in-frame clones, and not every one. Of about 42,000 clones in the sample, approximately 78% were seen once. The germline CDR1 and CDR2 sequences are SGHAT and FQNNGV. Trimming left V 4 bases short and J 5 bases short, with 13 bases between. The CDR3 extends over 14 amino acids. The chain employs TRBV11-2 and TRBJ2-3; either TRBD1 or TRBD2 may supply D (5 bases each). The sequence derives from an adult with an advanced solid tumor such as melanoma, head and neck, liver or kidney cancer. This material consisted of CD4+ or CD8+ T cells sorted from blood, taken in a trial of the OX40 agonist ivuxolimab. Written as DNA, the CDR3 is TGTGCCAGCAGCTCCACCGGGACCGTAGATACGCAGTATTTT. Protein product: CASSSTGTVDTQYF.